The rows below give T cell receptor beta chains drawn from one sample of a study of PD-1 blockade in classical Hodgkin lymphoma. Here immunoSEQ multiplex PCR was the method, and the copy in TCRdb shows in-frame clones only, minus some. The table lists roughly 100,000 clones, approximately 90% of them singletons. The sample was peripheral blood mononuclear cells (PBMCs), taken before the second cycle of nivolumab. The receptors were sampled from a human donor with classical Hodgkin lymphoma. The CDR3 runs from the conserved cysteine through the conserved F or W. Fields, in order: clone size, V gene, D gene, J gene, CDR3 DNA, CDR3 protein. A D gene is named only where the DNA matches it firmly. Clone size is given for some rows only: seen once, a few or many times, or a class if the clone is expanded.

>NA|TRBV18|NA|TRBJ2-5
TGTGCCAGCTCACCGGGACACAAAGAGACCCAGTACTTC
CASSPGHKETQYF
>NA|TRBV18|NA|TRBJ1-2
TGTGCCAGCTCACCGATGGATGGCTACACCTTC
CASSPMDGYTF
>NA|TRBV5-1|NA|TRBJ2-1
TGCGCCAGCAGCCAAAGCAGCAGGGTCCTCTCCTACAATGAGCAGTTCTTC
CASSQSSRVLSYNEQFF
>NA|TRBV10-1|NA|TRBJ1-1
TGCGCCAGCTCGATGAGTGGGCTGGGGTCGGTGAACACTGAAGCTTTCTTT
CASSMSGLGSVNTEAFF
>NA|TRBV7-3|TRBD2|TRBJ2-2
TGTGCCAGCAGCGTCACTAGCGGGAAAGCAACCGGGGAGCTGTTTTTT
CASSVTSGKATGELFF
>NA|TRBV29-1|NA|TRBJ2-5
TGCAGCGTTGATGAGGGGGGAGAGACCCAGTACTTC
CSVDEGGETQYF
>NA|TRBV19|TRBD2|TRBJ2-1
TGTGCCAGTGGGCTAATAGCGGGGGGATTCAATGAGCAGTTCTTC
CASGLIAGGFNEQFF
>NA|TRBV27|TRBD1|TRBJ1-2
TGTGCCAGCAGTCCGCGACAGGGGGTTAACTATGGCTACACCTTC
CASSPRQGVNYGYTF
>NA|TRBV6-6|TRBD1|TRBJ2-4
TGTGCCACCAAACAGGGGGCGGGAAGCAAAAACATTCAGTACTTC
CATKQGAGSKNIQYF
>NA|TRBV30|NA|TRBJ2-3
TGTGCCTGGAGTGAGTCAGATACGCAGTATTTT
CAWSESDTQYF
>NA|TRBV27|TRBD2|TRBJ2-3
TGTGCCAGCAGTTTCGGACTAGCGGGGAGCACAGATACGCAGTATTTT
CASSFGLAGSTDTQYF
>NA|TRBV5-5|TRBD2|TRBJ2-7
TGTGCCAGCAGACTTAGCGGGGGAACCTCCTACGAGCAGTACTTC
CASRLSGGTSYEQYF
>NA|TRBV5-6|NA|TRBJ1-6
TGTGCCAGCAGACGCGGGATGGGGGATAATTCACCCCTCCACTTT
CASRRGMGDNSPLHF
>NA|TRBV5-1|NA|TRBJ2-1
TGCGCCAGCAGCTTGGGGGGAGGGGGTCGCTCCTACAATGAGCAGTTCTTC
CASSLGGGGRSYNEQFF
>NA|TRBV10-1|NA|TRBJ2-7
TGCGCCAGCAGTGAGTCGAGGGGGGCCCTTTACGAGCAGTACTTC
CASSESRGALYEQYF
>NA|TRBV14|NA|TRBJ1-5
TGTGCCAGCAGGCGGAGGTTGGGGCCTCCCCGGGCACAGCCCCAGCATTTT
CASRRRLGPPRAQPQHF
>NA|TRBV28|NA|TRBJ1-1
TGTGCCAGCAGTTTACCACGCGGCTACAACACTGAAGCTTTCTTT
CASSLPRGYNTEAFF
>once|TRBV7-9|NA|TRBJ1-4
TGTGCCAGCAGCCCCCGGCCCTCAACTAATGAAAAACTGTTTTTT
CASSPRPSTNEKLFF
>NA|TRBV19|NA|TRBJ2-7
TGTGCCACCAAAGGGGGACACTTCTACGAGCAGTACTTC
CATKGGHFYEQYF
>few|TRBV30|NA|TRBJ1-6
TGTGCCTGGAGGACTGCAGGGAAGGGAAATTCACCCCTCCACTTT
CAWRTAGKGNSPLHF
>NA|TRBV30|NA|TRBJ2-7
TGTGCCTGGGGTAAATACATTGGGTGGCCGGGGAACGAGCAGTACTTC
CAWGKYIGWPGNEQYF
>NA|TRBV28|NA|TRBJ2-3
TGTGCCAGCAGTTTTTTCGCAGCCTCTAGCACAGATACGCAGTATTTT
CASSFFAASSTDTQYF
>once|TRBV6-5|TRBD1|TRBJ1-1
TGTGCCAGCAGCTCGGACAGGAGGGGCACTGAAGCTTTCTTT
CASSSDRRGTEAFF
>NA|TRBV5-8|NA|TRBJ1-5
TGTGCCAGCAGCTTCCAGTGGGGGGTCTATAGCAATCAGCCCCAGCATTTT
CASSFQWGVYSNQPQHF
>few|TRBV30|NA|TRBJ1-1
TGTGCCTGGAGTGCACACCCAAGCACTGAAGCTTTCTTT
CAWSAHPSTEAFF
>NA|TRBV19|TRBD2|TRBJ2-2
TGTGCCAGTAGTCTTGAACTAGCGGGGGCCGGGGAGCTGTTTTTT
CASSLELAGAGELFF
>NA|TRBV2|TRBD1|TRBJ1-1
TGTGCCAGCAGTGAACAGGGGGCGGCTGAAGCTTTCTTT
CASSEQGAAEAFF
>NA|TRBV5-6|TRBD2|TRBJ2-7
TGTGCCAGCAGCGAGGGACTAGCGATACACTACGAGCAGTACTTC
CASSEGLAIHYEQYF
>few|TRBV6-1|NA|TRBJ2-5
TGTGCCAGCAGTGAACGGGTCAACCGAGGTCGAGAGACCCAGTACTTC
CASSERVNRGRETQYF
>NA|TRBV4-2|TRBD1|TRBJ1-5
TGTGCCAGCAGCCAAGGGACAGGAAGTCAGCCCCAGCATTTT
CASSQGTGSQPQHF
>NA|TRBV10-2|TRBD1|TRBJ2-7
TGCGCCACTCGGACAGGGGGCTACGAGCAGTACTTC
CATRTGGYEQYF